A selection of T cell receptor beta chains follows, all from one sample in a study of blood T cell repertoires in COVID-19. Sequencing used immunoSEQ multiplex PCR; TCRdb keeps in-frame clones, though not all of them. The sample shows 250,000 to 400,000 clones, approximately 90% of them seen only once. The sequenced sample was peripheral blood. The receptors come from a woman in her thirties with COVID-19, enrolled during active disease. Both conserved end residues are part of each CDR3. Fields, in order: CDR3 protein, CDR3 DNA, J gene, clone size, V gene, D gene. The D gene is left open where the match is weak. The size field is filled for only some rows; it gives once, few, many or a size class.

CDR3 protein: CASSARGRGTEAFF; CDR3 DNA: TGTGCCAGCAGTGCAAGGGGGCGAGGCACTGAAGCTTTCTTT; J gene: TRBJ1-1; clone size: -; V gene: TRBV28; D gene: TRBD1
CDR3 protein: CASSSPDRVETQYF; CDR3 DNA: TGTGCCAGCAGTTCCCCCGACAGGGTGGAGACCCAGTACTTC; J gene: TRBJ2-5; clone size: few; V gene: TRBV2; D gene: TRBD1
CDR3 protein: CASSLGFPNSGANVLTF; CDR3 DNA: TGTGCCAGCAGCTTAGGTTTTCCTAACTCTGGGGCCAACGTCCTGACTTTC; J gene: TRBJ2-6; clone size: -; V gene: TRBV7-2; D gene: -
CDR3 protein: CASSIPSGELFF; CDR3 DNA: TGTGCCAGCAGCATCCCTTCCGGGGAGCTGTTTTTT; J gene: TRBJ2-2; clone size: -; V gene: TRBV11-3; D gene: -
CDR3 protein: CASWGGAGVDTQYF; CDR3 DNA: TGTGCCAGCTGGGGCGGGGCTGGGGTAGATACGCAGTATTTT; J gene: TRBJ2-3; clone size: -; V gene: TRBV3-1/TRBV3-2; D gene: -
CDR3 protein: CASSLTPRGPETQYF; CDR3 DNA: TGCGCCAGCAGCTTAACCCCTAGGGGCCCAGAGACCCAGTACTTC; J gene: TRBJ2-5; clone size: -; V gene: TRBV5-1; D gene: -
CDR3 protein: CASSASTNEKLFF; CDR3 DNA: TGTGCCAGCAGTGCCTCAACTAATGAAAAACTGTTTTTT; J gene: TRBJ1-4; clone size: -; V gene: TRBV2; D gene: -
CDR3 protein: CASSGGQNYGYTF; CDR3 DNA: TGTGCCAGCAGTGGGGGACAGAACTATGGCTACACCTTC; J gene: TRBJ1-2; clone size: -; V gene: TRBV2; D gene: TRBD1
CDR3 protein: CASSFGGIAGVETQYF; CDR3 DNA: TGCGCCAGCAGCTTCGGCGGAATAGCGGGAGTAGAGACCCAGTACTTC; J gene: TRBJ2-5; clone size: once; V gene: TRBV5-1; D gene: TRBD2
CDR3 protein: CASSLAVERGGGETQYF; CDR3 DNA: TGCGCCAGCAGCTTGGCCGTCGAGCGGGGGGGCGGAGAGACCCAGTACTTC; J gene: TRBJ2-5; clone size: -; V gene: TRBV5-1; D gene: TRBD2
CDR3 protein: CASSLGGSGANEQFF; CDR3 DNA: TGTGCCAGCAGCTTAGGCGGTAGCGGGGCCAATGAGCAGTTCTTC; J gene: TRBJ2-1; clone size: once; V gene: TRBV11-2; D gene: TRBD2
CDR3 protein: CASRFGTAGEQYF; CDR3 DNA: TGTGCCAGCAGATTTGGGACAGCCGGCGAGCAGTACTTC; J gene: TRBJ2-7; clone size: -; V gene: TRBV5-8; D gene: TRBD1
CDR3 protein: CASSIMNTEAFF; CDR3 DNA: TGTGCCAGCAGCATAATGAACACTGAAGCTTTCTTT; J gene: TRBJ1-1; clone size: -; V gene: TRBV7-9; D gene: -
CDR3 protein: CASRLTYFPGTGGRWESGNTIYF; CDR3 DNA: TGTGCCAGCAGACTAACTTATTTTCCCGGGACAGGGGGCCGGTGGGAGTCTGGAAACACCATATATTTT; J gene: TRBJ1-3; clone size: -; V gene: TRBV21-1; D gene: -
CDR3 protein: CASRKGENTEAFF; CDR3 DNA: TGTGCCAGCAGGAAGGGAGAAAACACTGAAGCTTTCTTT; J gene: TRBJ1-1; clone size: -; V gene: TRBV27; D gene: -